The present TCR beta chain was sequenced within a study of CD8+CD57+ T cells in acquired aplastic anemia. The overall study: DNA from sorted CD4+ and CD8+ cells averaged approximately 2.9 ug. Healthy CD8+ samples averaged about 11.0 million reads.

Whole-study results and caveats: Patients showed no significant difference from controls in CD8+ Simpson's diversity. The number of CD8+ CDR3 sequences shared by patients and controls was under 35.

On this clonotype: No antigen is known for it.

Genomic DNA templated the TCR beta VDJ and CDR3 profiling. TCRdb processed the reads anew with MiXCR; each CDR3 protein has one entry. The table includes about 71,000 distinct CDR3 sequences, roughly 50% detected once. The CDR3 has 15 amino acids. Germline V gene sequence: CDR1 WSHSY, CDR2 SAAADI. V was clipped by 7 bases and J by 4 bases; unmatched bases: 3. The sample was sorted CD4+, CD8+, or CD8+CD57+ T cells (not recorded which) from PBMCs. The sequence came from a human donor in good health, serving as a control. The gene calls are TRBV10-2 and TRBJ2-3; 15 bases agree with TRBD2. The CDR3 bases are TGCGCCAGCACTGGACTAGCGGGAGGGGCAGATACGCAGTATTTT. Translating gives CASTGLAGGADTQYF.